The 25 T cell receptor beta chains below come from one sample, sequenced in a study of CD8+ T cells in alopecia areata. Treatment in this sample: oral pan-JAK inhibitor, 5-10 mg twice daily. It was cDNA, reverse transcribed from extracted RNA, that served as the sequencing template. Produced via immunoSEQ multiplex PCR; TCRdb's table is partial and in-frame only. The sample has about 110,000 clones; roughly 84% are singletons. The sequences come from CD8+ T cells sorted from blood, collected at week 24, from a patient treated with tofacitinib. The receptors stem from a human donor with alopecia areata.

The chain is built from TRBV5-1 and TRBJ1-1; no firm D call. Trimming removed 2 bases from V and 0 bases from J, with 5 bases in between. The germline gives CDR1 SGHRS, CDR2 YFSETQ. The CDR3 spans 13 residues. CDR3 region: CASSFYMNTEAFF. The CDR3 region has the DNA TGCGCCAGCAGCTTTTACATGAACACTGAAGCTTTCTTT.

The genes are TRBV10-2 and TRBJ2-1, with 12 bases that match TRBD2. In germline, CDR1 is WSHSY, CDR2 SAAADI. The CDR3 consists of 15 residues. The V and J ends lost 8 bases and 4 bases, in that order; junction bases with no gene match: 6. CDR3 amino acids: CASDLTSGGYNEQFF. The CDR3 bases are TGCGCCAGCGACCTAACTAGCGGGGGGTACAATGAGCAGTTCTTC.

V gene TRBV27 combines with J gene TRBJ1-1, with D perhaps matching TRBD1 (6 bases). The length of the CDR3 is 15 residues. CDR1 is MNHEY and CDR2 is SMNVEV in the germline V gene (reference sequence). V was clipped by 3 bases and J by 7 bases, with 18 bases between them. CDR3 DNA sequence: TGTGCCAGCAGTTTGACAGGTTCTATAAACCTTGAAGCTTTCTTT. Residues: CASSLTGSINLEAFF.

The rearrangement joins TRBV6-5 to TRBJ1-2; 7 bases align to TRBD1. With 6 bases clipped from V and 8 bases from J, the junction kept 6 bases outside the gene matches. Germline V lookup: CDR1 MNHEY, CDR2 SVGAGI. The CDR3 contains 12 residues. The CDR3 protein is CASRHRGEGYTF. CDR3 DNA sequence: TGTGCCAGCAGGCACAGGGGAGAAGGCTACACCTTC.

The chain uses TRBV27 and TRBJ2-1, with 9 bases fitting TRBD2. Germline trimming cut 5 bases from V and 8 bases from J; bases unmatched to any gene: 13. Looked up from germline, CDR1 is MNHEY and CDR2 is SMNVEV (reference sequence). The CDR3 sequence is 16 residues long. DNA for the CDR3: TGTGCCAGCAGTGCCGCACTTAGCGGGGGAGGGTATGAGCAGTTCTTC. It specifies CASSAALSGGGYEQFF.

The genes are TRBV29-1 and TRBJ2-1; no firm D call. V lost 4 bases and J 0 bases, leaving 19 bases between the germline ends. This CDR3 contains 17 residues. Per the germline V gene, CDR1 is SQVTM and CDR2 is ANQGSEA. The CDR3 loop is CSVGDPSEKHSYNEQFF. In DNA form, the CDR3 reads TGCAGCGTTGGAGATCCGAGTGAGAAGCACTCCTACAATGAGCAGTTCTTC.

The V gene is TRBV7-3, the J gene TRBJ2-1, with 12 bases matching TRBD2. With V trimmed by 5 bases and J by 6 bases, 5 bases remained unmatched. Germline V gene sequence: CDR1 SGHTA, CDR2 FQGTGA. This CDR3 contains 15 residues. CDR3 residues: CASSILAGGSNEQFF. The CDR3 nucleotides are TGTGCCAGCAGCATACTAGCGGGGGGCTCCAATGAGCAGTTCTTC.

The CDR3 protein is CAASAGQAHTDTQYF. CDR3 nucleotides: TGTGCCGCTTCGGCGGGGCAGGCGCACACAGATACGCAGTATTTT. The genes are TRBV11-2 and TRBJ2-3; tentative D call: TRBD2 (6 bases). CDR3 length equals 15 residues. V gave up 11 bases and J gave up 2 bases, with 20 bases separating them. Per the germline V gene, CDR1 is SGHAT and CDR2 is FQNNGV. Looking up the rest from reference TRBV11-2 and TRBJ2-3 gives the full variable domain: EAGVAQSPRYKIIEKRQSVAFWCNPISGHATLYWYQQILGQGPKLLIQFQNNGVVDDSQLPKDRFSAERLKGVDSTLKIQPAKLEDSAVYLCAASAGQAHTDTQYFGPGTRLTVL.

The rearrangement links TRBV4-3 to TRBJ2-7; weak D call: TRBD2 (7 bases). This CDR3 comprises 14 residues. Trimming removed 2 bases from V and 5 bases from J, with 13 bases in between. Germline CDR1 reads LGHNA; CDR2 reads YSLEER. CDR3 amino acids: CASSQTAGADEQYF. The CDR3 nucleotides read TGCGCCAGCAGCCAAACGGCGGGGGCCGACGAGCAGTACTTC.

In its sample, this clone was seen once. The rearrangement joins TRBV7-6 to TRBJ2-7, with TRBD1 matching over 11 bases. Germline V gene lookup returns CDR1 SGHVS and CDR2 FNYEAQ. The length of the CDR3 is 14 residues. Germline trimming cut 4 bases from V and 2 bases from J; bases unmatched to any gene: 1. The CDR3 loop is CASSSGQGAYEQYF. As DNA, the CDR3 is TGTGCCAGCAGCTCGGGACAGGGGGCCTACGAGCAGTACTTC.

This chain joins TRBV4-3 and TRBJ2-1; no firm D call. Germline CDR1 is LGHNA and CDR2 is YSLEER. V shed 4 bases and J shed 5 bases, with 15 bases lying between them. CDR3 length: 15 amino acids. CDR3 DNA: TGCGCCAGCAGCCCCACCATGAGGATTGACAATGAGCAGTTCTTC. Its protein is CASSPTMRIDNEQFF.

The genes are TRBV4-3 and TRBJ2-1; D gene unclear. V shed 0 bases and J shed 7 bases, with 10 bases lying between them. This CDR3 has 14 amino acids. Germline CDR1 LGHNA, CDR2 YSLEER. CDR3 residues: CASSQDRVGNEQFF. The CDR3 DNA is TGCGCCAGCAGCCAAGACCGTGTGGGGAATGAGCAGTTCTTC.

Sample share makes this clone medium-sized. This chain connects TRBV5-1 to TRBJ2-7; D might be TRBD1 (5 bases). V was clipped by 0 bases and J by 5 bases, with 6 bases between them. CDR3 length equals 12 residues. Per the germline V gene, CDR1 is SGHRS and CDR2 is YFSETQ. CDR3 sequence reads: CASSLEGNEQYF. For the CDR3, the DNA is TGCGCCAGCAGCTTGGAGGGGAACGAGCAGTACTTC.

The chain couples TRBV7-9 to TRBJ2-7; perhaps TRBD1 as D (5 bases). V lost 5 bases to trimming and J lost 2 bases, with 10 bases between them. Germline V gene lookup returns CDR1 SEHNR and CDR2 FQNEAQ (reference sequence). This CDR3 spans 13 amino acids. The CDR3 sequence is CASSPGIAYEQYF. The CDR3, as DNA: TGTGCCAGCAGCCCAGGGATCGCCTACGAGCAGTACTTC.

The chain couples TRBV6-5 to TRBJ2-1; 7 nucleotides align to TRBD1. Germline V gene sequence: CDR1 MNHEY, CDR2 SVGAGI. The V and J ends lost 5 bases and 8 bases, in that order; junction bases with no gene match: 12. The CDR3 is 15 residues long. The CDR3 reads CASSPRRGGGDEQFF. The DNA of the CDR3 is TGTGCCAGCAGTCCCCGGCGAGGGGGCGGCGATGAGCAGTTCTTC.

Points on this clone: Other DNA sequences in this specimen translate into the identical CDR3. The chain uses TRBV5-4 and TRBJ2-3; tentatively, D is TRBD2 (6 bases). The V and J ends lost 2 bases and 6 bases respectively, with 7 bases between them. The CDR3 has 12 amino acids. Germline lookup yields CDR1 SGHNT and CDR2 YYREEE (reference sequence). The CDR3, as DNA: TGTGCCAGCAGCTTCGGGGGTGATACGCAGTATTTT. Its translation: CASSFGGDTQYF.

This CDR3 reads CASSDSGSDYGYTF. The CDR3 DNA reads TGTGCCAGCAGTGACTCGGGCTCCGACTATGGCTACACCTTC. The V gene is TRBV25-1, the J gene TRBJ1-2; D gene ambiguous. Germline CDR1 reads MGHDK; CDR2 reads SYGVNS. This CDR3 comprises 14 residues. The V end lost 3 bases, the J end lost 3 bases, and 11 bases lay between the germline ends.

The rearrangement uses TRBV14 and TRBJ1-6; TRBD1 matches at 9 bases. The CDR3 consists of 15 residues. From germline, CDR1 is SGHDN and CDR2 FVKESK. V lost 0 bases and J lost 7; bases outside the gene matches: 1. CDR3 sequence: CASSQDGTGNSPLHF. Here the CDR3 DNA reads TGTGCCAGCAGCCAAGACGGGACAGGGAATTCACCCCTCCACTTT.

The chain uses TRBV4-1 and TRBJ2-7; the match to TRBD2 covers 11 bases. The trim removed 0 bases at V and 6 bases at J, leaving 7 bases unmatched. The CDR3 spans 16 residues. Germline CDR1 is MGHRA and CDR2 is YSYEKL. This CDR3 is CASSQDIAGGIVEQYF. In nucleotides, the CDR3 is TGCGCCAGCAGCCAAGATATAGCGGGGGGGATCGTCGAGCAGTACTTC.

The V and J genes are TRBV2 and TRBJ2-2, with D perhaps being TRBD1 or TRBD2 (5 bases each). Germline values: CDR1 SNHLY, CDR2 FYNNEI. This CDR3 has 14 residues. Trimming cost V 7 bases and J 1 base, with 10 bases left between them. The CDR3 reads CASIRDLNTGELFF. The CDR3 region has the DNA TGTGCCAGCATTAGGGACCTGAACACCGGGGAGCTGTTTTTT.

The chain employs TRBV7-9 and TRBJ2-7; D is uncertain. The ends were cut back, 4 bases at V and 3 bases at J, with 4 bases in the middle. The CDR3 contains 11 residues. Germline CDR1 and CDR2: SEHNR and FQNEAQ (reference sequence). CDR3 bases: TGTGCCAGCAGCTCGAACTACGAGCAGTACTTC. It yields the protein CASSSNYEQYF.

The sample holds a few counts of this clone. V usage is TRBV7-2 and J usage is TRBJ2-2; TRBD2 agrees at 10 bases. Germline assignment: CDR1 SGHTA and CDR2 FQGNSA. The junction had 11 bases not matched to a gene; V was cut back by 5 bases and J by 5 bases. CDR3 size: 17 residues. The CDR3 nucleotides read TGTGCCAGCAGCCAACTTCTAGCGGGGGATCTGACCGGGGAGCTGTTTTTT. This sequence encodes CASSQLLAGDLTGELFF.

In DNA form, the CDR3 reads TGTGCCAGCAGCTTAATGGGGGGACCTAACTATGGCTACACCTTC. This translates into CASSLMGGPNYGYTF. The rearrangement links TRBV7-2 to TRBJ1-2; TRBD1 might be the D (5 bases). Between the trimmed V and J ends, which lost 2 bases and 0 bases, there was a span of 10 bases. The CDR3 is made up of 15 amino acids. From germline, CDR1 is SGHTA and CDR2 FQGNSA. Filled out from reference TRBV7-2 and TRBJ1-2, the complete variable domain reads GAGVSQSPSNKVTEKGKDVELRCDPISGHTALYWYRQSLGQGLEFLIYFQGNSAPDKSGLPSDRFSAERTGGSVSTLTIQRTQQEDSAVYLCASSLMGGPNYGYTFGSGTRLTVV.

This clone was observed a single time. The V gene is TRBV4-1, the J gene TRBJ1-2; D gene uncertain. The V end was cut by 0 bases, the J end by 3 bases, with 11 bases between. Germline V CDR1 and CDR2: MGHRA, YSYEKL. The CDR3 is made up of 15 amino acids. CDR3 loop: CASSQDLDAYYGYTF. DNA for the CDR3: TGCGCCAGCAGCCAAGATCTCGACGCCTACTATGGCTACACCTTC.

The chain is built from TRBV5-1 and TRBJ2-7, with D possibly being TRBD1 (5 bases). From germline, CDR1 is SGHRS and CDR2 YFSETQ. The length of the CDR3 is 14 residues. V lost 1 base, J lost 3 bases, and 11 bases lay in between. CDR3 nucleotides: TGCGCCAGCAGCTTGTATCAGGGTAACTACGAGCAGTACTTC. This translates into CASSLYQGNYEQYF.